This entry is about one TCR beta chain. Its antigen is undetermined. CDR1 KGHSH and CDR2 LQKENI come from the germline V gene. The CDR3 loop spans 15 amino acids. In the PCR, 60 Vbeta and 13 Jbeta primers were used. TCRdb keeps only in-frame clones here, not all; method: immunoSEQ multiplex PCR. The table includes under 200,000 clones, roughly 80% detected once. These data belong to a study of cytomegalovirus exposure and HLA in healthy donors. General study points: Rarity held for most TCR sequences, but there were some public TCRs that occurred in many donors. Sequencing had likely introduced a cluster of highly shared sequence variants as an artifact.

The chain links TRBV18 to TRBJ2-5; 12 bases map to TRBD1. The DNA end is more similar to TRBJ2-7, so the J call may be wrong. This TCR was sampled from a male donor in good health and CMV-seropositive. The material sequenced was PBMCs. The CDR3 sequence: CASSAGTGGPYEQYF. Written as DNA, the CDR3 is TGTGCCAGCTCAGCCGGGACAGGGGGCCCCTACGAGCAGTACTTC.